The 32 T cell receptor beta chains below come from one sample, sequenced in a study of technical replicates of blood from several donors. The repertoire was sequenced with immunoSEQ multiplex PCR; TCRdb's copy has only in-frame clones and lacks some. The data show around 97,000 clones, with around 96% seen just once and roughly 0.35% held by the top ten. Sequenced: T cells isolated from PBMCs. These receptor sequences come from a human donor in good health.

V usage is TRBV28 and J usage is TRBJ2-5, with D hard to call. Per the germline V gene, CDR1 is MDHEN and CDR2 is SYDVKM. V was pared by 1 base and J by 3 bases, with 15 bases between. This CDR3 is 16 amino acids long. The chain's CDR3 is CASSLLGRNAEETQYF. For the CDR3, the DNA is TGTGCCAGCAGTTTATTAGGCAGGAACGCCGAAGAGACCCAGTACTTC.

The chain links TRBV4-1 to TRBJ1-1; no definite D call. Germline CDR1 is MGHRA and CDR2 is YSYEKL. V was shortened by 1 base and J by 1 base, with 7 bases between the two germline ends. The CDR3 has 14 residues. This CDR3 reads CASSQVYGNTEAFF. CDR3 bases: TGCGCCAGCAGCCAAGTTTACGGGAACACTGAAGCTTTCTTT.

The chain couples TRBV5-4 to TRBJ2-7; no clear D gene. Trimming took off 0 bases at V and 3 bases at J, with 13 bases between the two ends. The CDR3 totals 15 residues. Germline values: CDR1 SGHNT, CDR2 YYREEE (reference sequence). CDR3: CASSLGPPSGYEQYF. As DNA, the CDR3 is TGTGCCAGCAGCTTGGGACCTCCCTCGGGCTACGAGCAGTACTTC.

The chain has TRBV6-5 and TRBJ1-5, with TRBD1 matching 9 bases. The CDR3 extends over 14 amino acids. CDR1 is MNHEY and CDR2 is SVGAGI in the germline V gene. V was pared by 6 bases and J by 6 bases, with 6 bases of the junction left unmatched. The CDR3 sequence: CASSPDRGSQPQHF. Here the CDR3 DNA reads TGTGCCAGCAGCCCGGACAGGGGAAGTCAGCCCCAGCATTTT.

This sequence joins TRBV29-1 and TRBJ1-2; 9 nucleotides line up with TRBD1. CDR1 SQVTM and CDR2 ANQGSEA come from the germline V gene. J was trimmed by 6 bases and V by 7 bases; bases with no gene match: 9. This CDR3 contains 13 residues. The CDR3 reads CSALTGGSDGYTF. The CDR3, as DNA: TGCAGCGCACTTACAGGGGGCTCTGATGGCTACACCTTC. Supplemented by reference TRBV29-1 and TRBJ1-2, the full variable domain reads SAVISQKPSRDICQRGTSLTIQCQVDSQVTMMFWYRQQPGQSLTLIATANQGSEATYESGFVIDKFPISRPNLTFSTLTVSNMSPEDSSIYLCSALTGGSDGYTFGSGTRLTVV.

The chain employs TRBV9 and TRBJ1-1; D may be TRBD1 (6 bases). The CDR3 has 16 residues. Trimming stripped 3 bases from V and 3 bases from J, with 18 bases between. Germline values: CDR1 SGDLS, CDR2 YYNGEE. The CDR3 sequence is CASSGGRKQGDTEAFF. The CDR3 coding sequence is TGTGCCAGCAGCGGGGGAAGAAAACAGGGTGACACTGAAGCTTTCTTT.

The CDR3 DNA follows: TGTGCCAGCAGCCCCCGCCGACTAGCGGAAGAGACCCAGTACTTC. Amino acids: CASSPRRLAEETQYF. The V call is TRBV7-9, the J call TRBJ2-5; 9 bases agree with TRBD2. Losses at the gene ends were 5 bases for V and 3 bases for J; bases not matched to a gene: 7. CDR1 and CDR2 (germline): SEHNR, FQNEAQ (reference sequence). The CDR3 is made up of 15 amino acids.

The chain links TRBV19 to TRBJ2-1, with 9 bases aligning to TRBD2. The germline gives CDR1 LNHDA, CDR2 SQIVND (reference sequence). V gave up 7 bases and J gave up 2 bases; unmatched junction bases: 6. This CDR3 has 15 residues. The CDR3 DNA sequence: TGTGCCAGTACCATTAGCGGGAGCGCCTACAATGAGCAGTTCTTC. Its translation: CASTISGSAYNEQFF.

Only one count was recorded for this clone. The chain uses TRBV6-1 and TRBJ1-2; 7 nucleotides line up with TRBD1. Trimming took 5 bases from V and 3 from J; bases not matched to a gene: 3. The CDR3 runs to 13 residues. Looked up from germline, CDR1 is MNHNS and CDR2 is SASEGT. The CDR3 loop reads CASSQGTDYGYTF. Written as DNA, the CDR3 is TGTGCCAGCAGTCAAGGGACAGACTATGGCTACACCTTC.

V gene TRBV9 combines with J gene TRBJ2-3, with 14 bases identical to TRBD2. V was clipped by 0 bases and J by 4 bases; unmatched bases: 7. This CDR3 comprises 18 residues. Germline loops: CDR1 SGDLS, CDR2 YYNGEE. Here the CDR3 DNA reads TGTGCCAGCAGCGTAGGGGGAGGGACTAGCGGGAGTTCAGATACGCAGTATTTT. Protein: CASSVGGGTSGSSDTQYF.

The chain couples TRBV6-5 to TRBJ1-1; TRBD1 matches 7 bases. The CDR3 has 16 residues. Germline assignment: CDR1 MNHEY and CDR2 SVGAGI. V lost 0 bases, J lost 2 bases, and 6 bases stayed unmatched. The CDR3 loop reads CASSYSYGDSNTEAFF. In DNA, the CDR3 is TGTGCCAGCAGTTACTCCTACGGGGACAGCAACACTGAAGCTTTCTTT.

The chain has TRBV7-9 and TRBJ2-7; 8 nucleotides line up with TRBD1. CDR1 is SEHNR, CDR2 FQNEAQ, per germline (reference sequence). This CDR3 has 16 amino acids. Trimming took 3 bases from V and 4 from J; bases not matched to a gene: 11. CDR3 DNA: TGTGCCAGCAGCTTCAGGGAGACAGGGGAAACTTACGAGCAGTACTTC. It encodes CASSFRETGETYEQYF.

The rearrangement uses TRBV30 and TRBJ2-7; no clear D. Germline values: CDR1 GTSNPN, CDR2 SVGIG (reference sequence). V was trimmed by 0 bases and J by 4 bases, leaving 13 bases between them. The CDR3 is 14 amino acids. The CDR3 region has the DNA TGTGCCTGGAGTGTACTCGAACTTTCGTACGAGCAGTACTTC. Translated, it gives CAWSVLELSYEQYF.

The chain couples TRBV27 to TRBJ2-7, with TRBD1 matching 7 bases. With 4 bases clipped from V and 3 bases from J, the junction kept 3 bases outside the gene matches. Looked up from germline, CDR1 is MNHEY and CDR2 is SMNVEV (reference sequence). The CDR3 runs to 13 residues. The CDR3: CASSWGQFYEQYF. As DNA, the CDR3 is TGTGCCAGCAGTTGGGGACAGTTCTACGAGCAGTACTTC.

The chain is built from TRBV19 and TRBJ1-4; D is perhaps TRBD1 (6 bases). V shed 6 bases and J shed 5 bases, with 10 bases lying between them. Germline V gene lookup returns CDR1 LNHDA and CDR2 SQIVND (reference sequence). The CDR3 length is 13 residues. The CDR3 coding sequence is TGTGCCAGTAGGCTACAGGGAAATGAAAAACTGTTTTTT. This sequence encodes CASRLQGNEKLFF.

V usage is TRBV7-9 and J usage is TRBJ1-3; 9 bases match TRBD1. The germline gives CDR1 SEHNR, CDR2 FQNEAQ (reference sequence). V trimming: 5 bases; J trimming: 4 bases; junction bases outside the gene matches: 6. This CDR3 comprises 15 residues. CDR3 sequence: CASSQGTGNGNTIYF. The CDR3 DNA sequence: TGTGCCAGCAGCCAAGGGACAGGGAACGGAAACACCATATATTTT.

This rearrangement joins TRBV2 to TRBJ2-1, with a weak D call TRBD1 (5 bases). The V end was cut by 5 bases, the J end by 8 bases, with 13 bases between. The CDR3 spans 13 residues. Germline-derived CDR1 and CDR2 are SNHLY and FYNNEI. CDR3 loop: CASSFDRGDEQFF. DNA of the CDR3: TGTGCCAGCAGTTTTGACAGAGGCGATGAGCAGTTCTTC.

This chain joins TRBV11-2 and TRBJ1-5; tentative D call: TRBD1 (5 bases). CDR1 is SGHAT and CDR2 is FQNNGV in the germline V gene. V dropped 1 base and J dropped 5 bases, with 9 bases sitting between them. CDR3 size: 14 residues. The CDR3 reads CASSLGQGHQPQHF. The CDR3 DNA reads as TGTGCCAGCAGCTTAGGGCAGGGCCATCAGCCCCAGCATTTT.

CDR3 DNA sequence: TGTGCCAGCAGTACACAGGGATCCACTGAAGCTTTCTTT. The encoded protein is CASSTQGSTEAFF. The chain links TRBV6-1 to TRBJ1-1; perhaps TRBD1 as D (6 bases). Germline loops: CDR1 MNHNS, CDR2 SASEGT. The CDR3 is made up of 13 amino acids. Trimming took off 5 bases at V and 4 bases at J, with 11 bases between the two ends.

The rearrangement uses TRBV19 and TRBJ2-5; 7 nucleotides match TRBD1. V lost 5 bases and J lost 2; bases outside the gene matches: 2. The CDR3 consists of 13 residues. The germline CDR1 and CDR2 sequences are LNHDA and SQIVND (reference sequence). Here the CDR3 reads CASSGTVQETQYF. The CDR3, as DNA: TGTGCCAGTAGTGGGACAGTACAAGAGACCCAGTACTTC.

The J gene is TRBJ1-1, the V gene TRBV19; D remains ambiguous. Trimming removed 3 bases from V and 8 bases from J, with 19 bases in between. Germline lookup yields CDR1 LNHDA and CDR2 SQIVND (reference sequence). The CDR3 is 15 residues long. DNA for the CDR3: TGTGCCAGTAGTATCTTAAGTGGAGGGTCTGGGGAAGCTTTCTTT. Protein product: CASSILSGGSGEAFF.

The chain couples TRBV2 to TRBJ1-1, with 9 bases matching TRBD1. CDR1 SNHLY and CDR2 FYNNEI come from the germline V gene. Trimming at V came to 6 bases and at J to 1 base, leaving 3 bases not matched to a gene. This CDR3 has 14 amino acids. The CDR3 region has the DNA TGTGCCAGCAGGCGACAGGGGGGGAACACTGAAGCTTTCTTT. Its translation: CASRRQGGNTEAFF.

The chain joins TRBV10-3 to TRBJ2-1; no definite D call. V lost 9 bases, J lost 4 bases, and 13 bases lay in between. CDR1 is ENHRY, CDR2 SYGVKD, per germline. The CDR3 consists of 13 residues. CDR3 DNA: TGTGCCATGAGAACGAGCGCGTACAATGAGCAGTTCTTC. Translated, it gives CAMRTSAYNEQFF.

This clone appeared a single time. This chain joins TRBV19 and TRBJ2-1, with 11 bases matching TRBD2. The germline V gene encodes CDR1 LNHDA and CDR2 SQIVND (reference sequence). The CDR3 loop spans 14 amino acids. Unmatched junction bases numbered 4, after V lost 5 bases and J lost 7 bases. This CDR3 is CASSFTSGGNEQFF. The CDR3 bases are TGTGCCAGTAGTTTTACTAGCGGGGGTAATGAGCAGTTCTTC.

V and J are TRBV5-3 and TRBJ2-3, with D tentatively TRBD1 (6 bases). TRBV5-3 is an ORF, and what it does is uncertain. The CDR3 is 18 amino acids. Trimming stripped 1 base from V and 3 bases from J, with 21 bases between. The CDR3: CARSLKGAARGMTDTQYF. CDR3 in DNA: TGTGCCAGAAGCTTGAAAGGGGCGGCAAGGGGGATGACAGATACGCAGTATTTT.

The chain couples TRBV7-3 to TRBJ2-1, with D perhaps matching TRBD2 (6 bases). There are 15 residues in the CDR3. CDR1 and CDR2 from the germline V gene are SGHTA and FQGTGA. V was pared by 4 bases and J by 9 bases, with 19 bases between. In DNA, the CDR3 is TGTGCCAGCAGCTCCTTGACGGGGGACGTGGTTGAGCAGTTCTTC. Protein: CASSSLTGDVVEQFF.

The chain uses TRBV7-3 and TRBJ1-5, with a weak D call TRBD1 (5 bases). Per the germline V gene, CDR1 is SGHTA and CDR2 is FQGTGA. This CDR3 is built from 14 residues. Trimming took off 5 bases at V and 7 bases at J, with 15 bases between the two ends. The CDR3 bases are TGTGCCAGCAGCGCGGGGACGGGGGTCCAGCCCCAGCATTTT. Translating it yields CASSAGTGVQPQHF. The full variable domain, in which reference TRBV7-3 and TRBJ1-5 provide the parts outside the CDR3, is GAGVSQTPSNKVTEKGKYVELRCDPISGHTALYWYRQSLGQGPEFLIYFQGTGAADDSGLPNDRFFAVRPEGSVSTLKIQRTERGDSAVYLCASSAGTGVQPQHFGDGTRLSIL.

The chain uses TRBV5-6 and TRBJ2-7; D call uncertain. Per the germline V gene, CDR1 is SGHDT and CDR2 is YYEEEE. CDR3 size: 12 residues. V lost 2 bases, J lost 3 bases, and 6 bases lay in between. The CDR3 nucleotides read TGTGCCAGCAGCTTCACCAGCTACGAGCAGTACTTC. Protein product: CASSFTSYEQYF.

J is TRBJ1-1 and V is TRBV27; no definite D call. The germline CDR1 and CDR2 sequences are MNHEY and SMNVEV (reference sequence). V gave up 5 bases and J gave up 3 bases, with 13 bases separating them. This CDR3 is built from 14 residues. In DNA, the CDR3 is TGTGCCAGCAGTCCATCACCAGGCTACACTGAAGCTTTCTTT. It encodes CASSPSPGYTEAFF.

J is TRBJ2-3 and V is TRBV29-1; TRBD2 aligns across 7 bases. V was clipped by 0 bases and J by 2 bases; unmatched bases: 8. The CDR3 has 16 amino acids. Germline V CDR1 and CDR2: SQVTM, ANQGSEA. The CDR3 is CSVEELLAKTTDTQYF. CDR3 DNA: TGCAGCGTTGAAGAATTACTAGCGAAGACCACAGATACGCAGTATTTT.

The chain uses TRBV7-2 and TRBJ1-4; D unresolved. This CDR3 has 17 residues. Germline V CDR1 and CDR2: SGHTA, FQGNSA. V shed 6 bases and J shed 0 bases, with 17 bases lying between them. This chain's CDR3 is CASSIWATYATNEKLFF. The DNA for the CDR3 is TGTGCCAGCAGTATCTGGGCTACTTACGCAACTAATGAAAAACTGTTTTTT.

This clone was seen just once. CDR3: CASRGQGAITGELFF. CDR3 sequence (DNA): TGTGCCAGCCGGGGACAGGGGGCAATCACCGGGGAGCTGTTTTTT. The chain combines TRBV2 with TRBJ2-2, with 12 positions matching TRBD1. This CDR3 spans 15 amino acids. The V segment lost 8 bases and the J segment 4 bases; nucleotides outside the gene matches: 5. Germline lookup yields CDR1 SNHLY and CDR2 FYNNEI.